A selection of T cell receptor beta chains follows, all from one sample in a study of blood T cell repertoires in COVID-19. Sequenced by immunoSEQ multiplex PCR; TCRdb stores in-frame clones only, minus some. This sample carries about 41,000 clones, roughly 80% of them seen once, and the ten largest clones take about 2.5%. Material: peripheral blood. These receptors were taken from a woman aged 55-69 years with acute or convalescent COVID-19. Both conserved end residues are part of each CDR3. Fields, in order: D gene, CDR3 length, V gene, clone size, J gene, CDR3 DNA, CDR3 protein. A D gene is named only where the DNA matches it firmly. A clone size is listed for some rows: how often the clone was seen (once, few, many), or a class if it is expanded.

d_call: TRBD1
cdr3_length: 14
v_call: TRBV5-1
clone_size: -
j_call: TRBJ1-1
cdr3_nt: TGCGCCAGCAGCGGCGGGACAGAGAACACTGAAGCTTTCTTT
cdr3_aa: CASSGGTENTEAFF

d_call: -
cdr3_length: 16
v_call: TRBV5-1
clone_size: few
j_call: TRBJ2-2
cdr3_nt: TGCGCCAGCAGCAAGGAACCGGGACAAGGAACCGGGGAGCTGTTTTTT
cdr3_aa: CASSKEPGQGTGELFF

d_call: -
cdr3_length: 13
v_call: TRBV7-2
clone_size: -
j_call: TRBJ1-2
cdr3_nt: TGTGCCAGCAGCCCCCAGGGTAACTATGGCTACACCTTC
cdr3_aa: CASSPQGNYGYTF

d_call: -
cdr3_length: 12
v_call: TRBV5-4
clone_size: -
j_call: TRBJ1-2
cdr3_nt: TGTGCCAGCAGCTTGGACAGGGTTGGCTACACCTTC
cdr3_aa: CASSLDRVGYTF

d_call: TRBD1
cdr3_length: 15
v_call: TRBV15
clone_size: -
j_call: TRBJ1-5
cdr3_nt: TGTGCCACCAGCTCCCGGGACAGGCTTAATCAGCCCCAGCATTTT
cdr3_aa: CATSSRDRLNQPQHF

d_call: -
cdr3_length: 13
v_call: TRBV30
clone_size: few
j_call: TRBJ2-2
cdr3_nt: TGTGCCTGGAAGCTATCGAACACCGGGGAGCTGTTTTTT
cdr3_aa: CAWKLSNTGELFF

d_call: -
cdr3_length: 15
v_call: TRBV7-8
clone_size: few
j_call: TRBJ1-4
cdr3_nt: TGTGCCAGCAGCCCACAAACGCGGGGTAATGAAAAACTGTTTTTT
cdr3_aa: CASSPQTRGNEKLFF

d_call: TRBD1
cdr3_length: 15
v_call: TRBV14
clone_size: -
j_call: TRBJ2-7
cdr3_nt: TGTGCCAGCAGCCAAGGGAGGATCACAGGGGGCGAGCAGTACTTC
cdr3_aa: CASSQGRITGGEQYF

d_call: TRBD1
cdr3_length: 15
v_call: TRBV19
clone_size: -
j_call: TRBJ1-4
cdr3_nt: TGTGCCAGTAGTGCGGCCGGGACAGGCAGTGAAAAACTGTTTTTT
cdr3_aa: CASSAAGTGSEKLFF

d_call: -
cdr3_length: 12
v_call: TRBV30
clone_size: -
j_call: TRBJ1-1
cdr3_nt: TGTGCCTGGAGTGTCGGGGGCACTGAAGCTTTCTTT
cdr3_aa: CAWSVGGTEAFF

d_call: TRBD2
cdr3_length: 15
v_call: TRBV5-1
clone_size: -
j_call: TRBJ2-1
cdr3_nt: TGCGCCAGCAGCTTGACTAGCGGGAGGTACAATGAGCAGTTCTTC
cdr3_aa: CASSLTSGRYNEQFF

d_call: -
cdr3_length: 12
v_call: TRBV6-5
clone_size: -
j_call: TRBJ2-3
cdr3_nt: TGTGCCAGCACGGTTTGGAGTAATACGCAGTATTTT
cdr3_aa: CASTVWSNTQYF

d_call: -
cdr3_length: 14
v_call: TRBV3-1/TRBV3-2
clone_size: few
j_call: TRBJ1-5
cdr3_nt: TGTGCCAGCAGCCCTACCCTAAGCAATCAGCCCCAGCATTTT
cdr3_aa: CASSPTLSNQPQHF

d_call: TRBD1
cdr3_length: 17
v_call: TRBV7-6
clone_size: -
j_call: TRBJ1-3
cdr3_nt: TGTGCCAGCAGCTCGTCGGCGAGGGGGCCCTCTGGAAACACCATATATTTT
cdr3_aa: CASSSSARGPSGNTIYF

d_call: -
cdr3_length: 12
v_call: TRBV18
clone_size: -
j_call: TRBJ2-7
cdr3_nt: TGTGCCAGCTCACCAAGTAGATACGAGCAGTACTTC
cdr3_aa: CASSPSRYEQYF

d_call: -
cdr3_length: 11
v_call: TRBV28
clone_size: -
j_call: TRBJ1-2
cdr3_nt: TGTGCCAGCAGTCGACAGTATGGCTACACCTTC
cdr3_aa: CASSRQYGYTF

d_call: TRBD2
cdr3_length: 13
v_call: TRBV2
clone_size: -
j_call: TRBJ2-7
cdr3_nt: TGTGCCAGCAACCGGGACTACAACTACGAGCAGTACTTC
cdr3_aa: CASNRDYNYEQYF

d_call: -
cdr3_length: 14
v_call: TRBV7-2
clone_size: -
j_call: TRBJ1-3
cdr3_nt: TGTGCCAGCAGCTTAGATTTCCAGGGAAACACCATATATTTT
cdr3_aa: CASSLDFQGNTIYF

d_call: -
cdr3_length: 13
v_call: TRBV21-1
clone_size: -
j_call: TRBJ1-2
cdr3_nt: TGTGCCAGCAGCGGACAGGGAGGAGGTGGCTACACCTTC
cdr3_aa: CASSGQGGGGYTF

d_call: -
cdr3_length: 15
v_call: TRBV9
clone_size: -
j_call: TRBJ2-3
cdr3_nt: TGTGCCAGCAGCTCCCGACAGGTGGGCACAGATACGCAGTATTTT
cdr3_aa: CASSSRQVGTDTQYF

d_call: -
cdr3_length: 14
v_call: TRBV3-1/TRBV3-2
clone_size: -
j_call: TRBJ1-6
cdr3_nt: TGTGCCAGCAGCCAAACCGGGGTGCACTCACCCCTCCACTTT
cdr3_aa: CASSQTGVHSPLHF

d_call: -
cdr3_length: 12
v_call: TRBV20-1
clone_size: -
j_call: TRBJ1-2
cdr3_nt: TGCAGTGCTAGTCACAGGGAGGGGGGCTACACCTTC
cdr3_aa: CSASHREGGYTF

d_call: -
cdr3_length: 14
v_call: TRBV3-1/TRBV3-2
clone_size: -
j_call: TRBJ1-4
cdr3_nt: TGTGCCAGCAGCCCACAGGCAACTAATGAAAAACTGTTTTTT
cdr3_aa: CASSPQATNEKLFF

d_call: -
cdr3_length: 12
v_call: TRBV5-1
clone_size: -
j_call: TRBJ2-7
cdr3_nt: TGCGCCAGCAGCAACCAGGGTTACGAGCAGTACTTC
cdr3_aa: CASSNQGYEQYF

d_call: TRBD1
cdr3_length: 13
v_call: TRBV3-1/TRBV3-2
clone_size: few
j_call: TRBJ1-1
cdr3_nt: TGTGCCAGCAGACGGGACAGGAACACTGAAGCTTTCTTT
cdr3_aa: CASRRDRNTEAFF

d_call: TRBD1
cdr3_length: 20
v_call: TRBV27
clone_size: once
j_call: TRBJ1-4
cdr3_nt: TGTGCCAGCAGTTTATTTGGACAGGGGGCTATGATTGCGACTAATGAAAAACTGTTTTTT
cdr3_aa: CASSLFGQGAMIATNEKLFF

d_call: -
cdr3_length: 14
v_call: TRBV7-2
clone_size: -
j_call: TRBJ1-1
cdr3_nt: TGTGCCAGCAGCGTAGACCCAGGGTTCCTTAAGGCTTTCTTT
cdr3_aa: CASSVDPGFLKAFF

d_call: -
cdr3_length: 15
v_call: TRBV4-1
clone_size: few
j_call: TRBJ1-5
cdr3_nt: TGCGCCAGCAGCCAAGACCGGGCAGGGAATCAGCCCCAGCATTTT
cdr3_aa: CASSQDRAGNQPQHF

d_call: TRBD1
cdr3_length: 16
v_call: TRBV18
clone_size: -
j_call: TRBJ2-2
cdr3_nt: TGTGCCAGCTCACCATGGACAGGGGCCGACACCGGGGAGCTGTTTTTT
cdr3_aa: CASSPWTGADTGELFF

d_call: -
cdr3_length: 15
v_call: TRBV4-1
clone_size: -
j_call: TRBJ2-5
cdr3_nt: TGCGCCAGCAGCCGGTGGGTCGGACTACAAGAGACCCAGTACTTC
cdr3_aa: CASSRWVGLQETQYF

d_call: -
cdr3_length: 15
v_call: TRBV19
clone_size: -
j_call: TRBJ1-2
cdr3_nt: TGTGCCAGTAATACTGATCAGACAGTCAACTATGGCTACACCTTC
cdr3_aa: CASNTDQTVNYGYTF

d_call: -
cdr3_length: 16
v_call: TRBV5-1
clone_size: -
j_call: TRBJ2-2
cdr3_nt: TGCGCCAGCAGCTTGGGTACAGCCACGAACACCGGGGAGCTGTTTTTT
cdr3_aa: CASSLGTATNTGELFF

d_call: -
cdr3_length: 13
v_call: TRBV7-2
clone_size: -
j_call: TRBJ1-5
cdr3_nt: TGTGCCAGCAGCTTATTTGATCGGTCAGGTTATCATTTT
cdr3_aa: CASSLFDRSGYHF

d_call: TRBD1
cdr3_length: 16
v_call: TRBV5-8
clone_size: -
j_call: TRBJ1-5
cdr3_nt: TGTGCCAGCAGCTGGGACAGGGGGCAAGTACATCAGCCCCAGCATTTT
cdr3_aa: CASSWDRGQVHQPQHF

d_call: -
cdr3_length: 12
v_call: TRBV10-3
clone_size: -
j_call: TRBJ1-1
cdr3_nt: TGTGCCATCAGTCCTGACTTTACTGAAGCTTTCTTT
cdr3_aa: CAISPDFTEAFF

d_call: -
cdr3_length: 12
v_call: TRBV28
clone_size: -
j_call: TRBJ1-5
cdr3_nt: TGTGCCAGCAGTTTAGTGGCAGGGCCCCAGCATTTT
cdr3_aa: CASSLVAGPQHF

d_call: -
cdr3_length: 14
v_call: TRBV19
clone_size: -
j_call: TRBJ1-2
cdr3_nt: TGTGCCAGTAGTCCATATCATGGAGCCTATGGCTACACCTTC
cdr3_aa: CASSPYHGAYGYTF

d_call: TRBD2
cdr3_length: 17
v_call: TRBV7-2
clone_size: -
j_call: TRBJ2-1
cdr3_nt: TGTGCCAGCAGCTTAGTTTCTCGCCTAGCGGGGTACAATGAGCAGTTCTTC
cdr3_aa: CASSLVSRLAGYNEQFF

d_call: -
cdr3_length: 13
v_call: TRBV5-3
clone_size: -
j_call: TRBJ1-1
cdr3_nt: TGTGCCAGAAGCCCGGGACAGAACACTGAAGCTTTCTTT
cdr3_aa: CARSPGQNTEAFF

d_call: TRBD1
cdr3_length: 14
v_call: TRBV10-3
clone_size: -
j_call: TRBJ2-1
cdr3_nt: TGTGCCATCAGTGGGGACAGGGCCTACAATGAGCAGTTCTTC
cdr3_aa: CAISGDRAYNEQFF

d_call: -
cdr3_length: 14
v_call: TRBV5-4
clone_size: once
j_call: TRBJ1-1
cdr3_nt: TGTGCCAGCAGCTTGGCCCTGAGAGACACTGAAGCTTTCTTT
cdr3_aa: CASSLALRDTEAFF

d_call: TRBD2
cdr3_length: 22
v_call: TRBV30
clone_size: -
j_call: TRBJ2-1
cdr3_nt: TGTGCCTGGAGTCGGGGGGGTAGCGGGGGTCCCTACACTCCCCAGTCCTACAATGAGCAGTTCTTC
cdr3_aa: CAWSRGGSGGPYTPQSYNEQFF

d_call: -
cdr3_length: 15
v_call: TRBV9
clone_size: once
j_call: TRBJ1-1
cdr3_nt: TGTGCCAGCAGCGCGGGGACAATCATGAACACTGAAGCTTTCTTT
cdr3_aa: CASSAGTIMNTEAFF

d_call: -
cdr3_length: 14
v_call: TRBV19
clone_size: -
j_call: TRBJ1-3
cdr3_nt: TGTGCCAGTAGGTTCGGTGTCTCTGGAAACACCATATATTTT
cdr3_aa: CASRFGVSGNTIYF

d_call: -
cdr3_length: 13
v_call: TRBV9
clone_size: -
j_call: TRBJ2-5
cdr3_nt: TGTGCCAGCAGCGTAGACCTAGAGAGGTCCCAGTACTTC
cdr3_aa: CASSVDLERSQYF

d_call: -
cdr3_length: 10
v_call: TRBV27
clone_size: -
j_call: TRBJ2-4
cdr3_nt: TGTGCCAGCTGCAGGGGGGCCCAATGTTTC
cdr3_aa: CASCRGAQCF

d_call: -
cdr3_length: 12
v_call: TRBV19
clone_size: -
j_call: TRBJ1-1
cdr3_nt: TGTGCCAGTAGTAACTTGAACACTGAAGCTTTCTTT
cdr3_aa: CASSNLNTEAFF

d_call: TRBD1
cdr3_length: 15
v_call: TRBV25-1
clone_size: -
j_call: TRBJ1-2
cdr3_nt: TGTGCCAGCAGTGCGCAGACAGGGAATAAGGGAGGCTACACCTTC
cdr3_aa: CASSAQTGNKGGYTF

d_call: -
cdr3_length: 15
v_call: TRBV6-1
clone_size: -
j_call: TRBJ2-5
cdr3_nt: TGTGCCAGCAGTGAAGTCATGGGGGGCCAAGAGACCCAGTACTTC
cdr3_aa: CASSEVMGGQETQYF

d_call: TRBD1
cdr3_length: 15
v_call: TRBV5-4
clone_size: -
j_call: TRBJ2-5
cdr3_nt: TGTGCCAGCAGCTTGCCAGACAGGGGGCAAGAGACCCAGTACTTC
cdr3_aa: CASSLPDRGQETQYF

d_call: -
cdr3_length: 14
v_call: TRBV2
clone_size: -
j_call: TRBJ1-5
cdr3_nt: TGTGCCAGCAGTCCCCAGAGGGGCAATCAGCCCCAGCATTTT
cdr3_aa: CASSPQRGNQPQHF

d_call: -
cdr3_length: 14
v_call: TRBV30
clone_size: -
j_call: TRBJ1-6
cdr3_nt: TGTGCCTGGAGTCTGTACTTCGCCTATTCACCCCTCCACTTT
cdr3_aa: CAWSLYFAYSPLHF

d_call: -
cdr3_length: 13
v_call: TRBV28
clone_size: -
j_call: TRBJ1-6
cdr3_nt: TGTGCCAGCAGTTTATCGGGGGTTTCACCCCTCCACTTT
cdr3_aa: CASSLSGVSPLHF

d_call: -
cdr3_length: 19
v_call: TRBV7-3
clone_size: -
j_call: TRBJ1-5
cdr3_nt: TGTGCCAGCAGCTTACCCCGGACACCGCGTGGGCATAGCAATCAGCCCCAGCATTTT
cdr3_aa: CASSLPRTPRGHSNQPQHF

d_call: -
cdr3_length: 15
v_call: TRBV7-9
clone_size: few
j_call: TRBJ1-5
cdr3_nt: TGTGCCAGCAGCTTAGCGGAGGGGAAAAATCAGCCCCAGCATTTT
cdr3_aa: CASSLAEGKNQPQHF